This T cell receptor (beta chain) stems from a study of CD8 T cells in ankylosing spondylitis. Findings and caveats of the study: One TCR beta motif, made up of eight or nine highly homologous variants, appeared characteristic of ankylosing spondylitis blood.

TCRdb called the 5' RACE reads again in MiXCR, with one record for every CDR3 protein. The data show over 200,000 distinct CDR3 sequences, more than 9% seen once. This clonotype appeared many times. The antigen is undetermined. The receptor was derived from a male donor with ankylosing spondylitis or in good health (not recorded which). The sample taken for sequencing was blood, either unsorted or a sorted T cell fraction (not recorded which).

The CDR3 reads CASSLAEGDTQYF. CDR3 sequence (DNA): TGCGCCAGCAGCTTAGCAGAGGGAGATACGCAGTATTTT. The rearrangement joins TRBV5-1 to TRBJ2-3; tentatively, D is TRBD2 (5 bases). The CDR3 length is 13 residues. Germline CDR1 is SGHRS and CDR2 is YFSETQ. Trimming took off 2 bases at V and 5 bases at J, with 9 bases between the two ends.